This entry concerns a single TCR beta chain. Its specificity is not known. The CDR3 consists of 17 residues. V shed 5 bases and J shed 0 bases, with 20 bases lying between them. Germline V lookup: CDR1 SEHNR, CDR2 FQNEAQ (reference sequence). This sample was taken from a study of PD-1 blockade in mismatch repair-deficient tumors. Study-wide context: Patients had approximately 11 mismatch repair-deficient cancer types, all previously treated and progressing.

Here immunoSEQ multiplex PCR was the method, and the copy in TCRdb shows in-frame clones only, minus some. This table holds about 100,000 clones, approximately 83% found once. Every patient had mismatch repair deficiency by PCR or immunohistochemistry. Three pembrolizumab responders had their TCRs sequenced. Study-wide results and caveats: Tumor-resident clones, often absent from pretreatment blood, expanded after pembrolizumab and then contracted.

The material was peripheral blood, obtained around 8 months after starting pembrolizumab. V and J are TRBV7-9 and TRBJ2-7; D might be TRBD2 (6 bases). This TCR was sampled from an adult with mismatch repair-deficient cancer. CDR3 region: CASSLYLEGPSSYEQYF. The CDR3 DNA is TGTGCCAGCAGCCTTTATCTGGAGGGACCCAGCTCCTACGAGCAGTACTTC. The whole variable domain, filled in from reference TRBV7-9 and TRBJ2-7, reads DTGVSQNPRHKITKRGQNVTFRCDPISEHNRLYWYRQTLGQGPEFLTYFQNEAQLEKSRLLSDRFSAERPKGSFSTLEIQRTEQGDSAMYLCASSLYLEGPSSYEQYFGPGTRLTVT.